This entry lists 30 T cell receptor beta chains sequenced from one sample in a study of Ad26.COV2.S vaccination and SARS-CoV-2 variants. The assay was immunoSEQ multiplex PCR, and TCRdb's table has in-frame clones only and misses some. Altogether nearly 400,000 clones are present, about 88% being singletons, with the ten largest covering under 2%. The treatment: some 19 received Ad26.COV2.S at low or high dose, single or two shots; about 5 received placebo; per-sample allocation not given. All samples were drawn on day 63, counting from the first vaccine or placebo injection. This sample comprised peripheral blood, obtained in a trial of Ad26.COV2.S vaccine versus placebo. Source of these receptors: a person between 18 and 65 years old who received the Ad26.COV2.S COVID-19 vaccine or a placebo.

The chain recombines TRBV27 with TRBJ1-2; D may be TRBD1 (5 bases). The length of the CDR3 is 16 residues. Trimming took 3 bases from V and 3 from J, leaving 17 bases between them. Germline CDR1 and CDR2: MNHEY and SMNVEV (reference sequence). The CDR3 region is CASSFIQASSYYGYTF. The CDR3 DNA reads TGTGCCAGCAGTTTCATACAGGCCTCCTCATACTATGGCTACACCTTC.

The chain recombines TRBV28 with TRBJ2-4, with TRBD1 matching over 7 bases. The germline CDR1 and CDR2 sequences are MDHEN and SYDVKM. The CDR3 extends over 13 amino acids. Trimming cost V 7 bases and J 4 bases; bases outside gene matches: 4. CDR3 sequence: CASNRDRKNIQYF. CDR3 in DNA: TGTGCCAGCAACCGGGACAGAAAAAACATTCAGTACTTC.

V gene TRBV29-1 combines with J gene TRBJ1-4, with D perhaps TRBD1 (5 bases). The CDR3 covers 13 residues. The V gene's germline CDR1 is SQVTM and CDR2 ANQGSEA. The ends were cut back, 3 bases at V and 4 bases at J, with 9 bases in the middle. CDR3 loop: CSVDVGGNEKLFF. The DNA for the CDR3 is TGCAGCGTTGACGTGGGGGGTAATGAAAAACTGTTTTTT. Complete variable domain (other parts from reference TRBV29-1 and TRBJ1-4): SAVISQKPSRDICQRGTSLTIQCQVDSQVTMMFWYRQQPGQSLTLIATANQGSEATYESGFVIDKFPISRPNLTFSTLTVSNMSPEDSSIYLCSVDVGGNEKLFFGSGTQLSVL.

V and J are TRBV7-8 and TRBJ2-5; D is perhaps TRBD1 (6 bases). Germline V CDR1 and CDR2: SGHVS, FQNEAQ. Trimming pared 5 bases from V and 2 bases from J, leaving 12 bases between. The CDR3 runs 14 residues. The CDR3 reads CASSHATGQETQYF. DNA of the CDR3: TGTGCCAGCAGCCACGCGACAGGACAAGAGACCCAGTACTTC.

This chain joins TRBV10-1 and TRBJ2-3; D remains unclear. With 2 bases removed from V and 3 bases from J, the gap between germline ends came to 9 bases. This CDR3 contains 14 residues. The germline gives CDR1 WNHNN, CDR2 SYGVQD (reference sequence). This CDR3 is CASSERVWTDTQYF. The CDR3 nucleotides read TGCGCCAGCAGTGAGCGGGTGTGGACAGATACGCAGTATTTT.

This sequence joins TRBV6-5 and TRBJ2-7; TRBD2 aligns across 9 bases. CDR1 and CDR2 (germline): MNHEY, SVGAGI. CDR3 length equals 13 residues. After removal of 6 bases from V and 6 bases from J, the junction contained 6 bases not matched to a gene. The CDR3 loop is CASRTSGVPEQYF. CDR3 bases: TGTGCCAGCAGGACTAGCGGAGTCCCCGAGCAGTACTTC.

The chain recombines TRBV19 with TRBJ2-6; possibly TRBD1 for D (5 bases). There are 19 residues in the CDR3. Germline values: CDR1 LNHDA, CDR2 SQIVND (reference sequence). Trimming left V 1 base short and J 0 bases short, with 16 bases between. For the CDR3, the DNA is TGTGCCAGTAGTATAGGGGGAAGAACAGGTAACTCTGGGGCCAACGTCCTGACTTTC. It yields the protein CASSIGGRTGNSGANVLTF.

The chain couples TRBV11-2 to TRBJ1-3; D possibly corresponds to TRBD1 (6 bases). Germline loops: CDR1 SGHAT, CDR2 FQNNGV. V was pared by 5 bases and J by 5 bases, with 16 bases between. This CDR3 has 15 amino acids. The CDR3 nucleotides are TGTGCCAGCAGCACCCTACAGGGCCCAAGAAACACCATATATTTT. This translates into CASSTLQGPRNTIYF.

This rearrangement joins TRBV7-2 to TRBJ2-5; 10 nucleotides align to TRBD2. V gave up 1 base and J gave up 4 bases; unmatched junction bases: 3. The CDR3 spans 15 residues. Germline V gene data show CDR1 as SGHTA and CDR2 as FQGNSA. DNA of the CDR3: TGTGCCAGCAGCTTAGGAGCGGGAGGGCCAGAGACCCAGTACTTC. Its protein is CASSLGAGGPETQYF.

V gene TRBV5-1 combines with J gene TRBJ2-1, with 14 nucleotides matching TRBD2. Trimming removed 0 bases from V and 8 bases from J; junction bases left unmatched: 1. Germline V CDR1 and CDR2: SGHRS, YFSETQ. The CDR3 extends over 15 amino acids. CDR3 residues: CASSLGLAGGDEQFF. The CDR3 DNA is TGCGCCAGCAGCTTGGGACTAGCGGGAGGGGATGAGCAGTTCTTC.

V usage is TRBV29-1 and J usage is TRBJ2-7, with 9 positions matching TRBD2. Germline V CDR1 and CDR2: SQVTM, ANQGSEA. CDR3 length: 14 amino acids. Unmatched junction bases numbered 12, after V lost 6 bases and J lost 6 bases. The CDR3 sequence: CSVRPGLAHIEQYF. In DNA, the CDR3 is TGCAGCGTAAGACCGGGACTAGCTCACATCGAGCAGTACTTC.

The rearrangement links TRBV7-2 to TRBJ1-2, with D uncertain. The germline V gene encodes CDR1 SGHTA and CDR2 FQGNSA. V was clipped by 5 bases and J by 1 base, with 17 bases between them. The CDR3 spans 16 residues. CDR3 in DNA: TGTGCCAGCAGCATAGACATAGGTCAGGTTAACTATGGCTACACCTTC. Its translation is CASSIDIGQVNYGYTF. Full variable domain (remainder filled in from reference TRBV7-2 and TRBJ1-2): GAGVSQSPSNKVTEKGKDVELRCDPISGHTALYWYRQSLGQGLEFLIYFQGNSAPDKSGLPSDRFSAERTGGSVSTLTIQRTQQEDSAVYLCASSIDIGQVNYGYTFGSGTRLTVV.

V is TRBV5-6 and J is TRBJ2-7; D may be TRBD1 or TRBD2 (5 bases each). Per the germline V gene, CDR1 is SGHDT and CDR2 is YYEEEE. Trimming pared 1 base from V and 4 bases from J, leaving 15 bases between. The CDR3 contains 15 residues. DNA for the CDR3: TGTGCCAGCAGCTTGAACAGGCGGGTGGTTTACGAGCAGTACTTC. This sequence encodes CASSLNRRVVYEQYF. The complete variable domain, with remaining parts taken from reference TRBV5-6 and TRBJ2-7, reads DAGVTQSPTHLIKTRGQQVTLRCSPKSGHDTVSWYQQALGQGPQFIFQYYEEEERQRGNFPDRFSGHQFPNYSSELNVNALLLGDSALYLCASSLNRRVVYEQYFGPGTRLTVT.

The chain carries TRBV7-2 and TRBJ2-1; 9 bases are a match to TRBD2. The CDR3 totals 15 residues. Trimming cost V 2 bases and J 7 bases; bases outside gene matches: 6. Germline V gene sequence: CDR1 SGHTA, CDR2 FQGNSA. Here the CDR3 DNA reads TGTGCCAGCAGCTTATTTGGCGGGGGGGGAAATGAGCAGTTCTTC. Encoded protein: CASSLFGGGGNEQFF.

This chain connects TRBV4-1 to TRBJ1-1, with D unclear. CDR3 length: 14 amino acids. Looked up from germline, CDR1 is MGHRA and CDR2 is YSYEKL. V was clipped by 1 base and J by 2 bases, with 8 bases between them. This chain's CDR3 is CASSQGLINTEAFF. The CDR3 DNA reads TGCGCCAGCAGCCAAGGACTAATTAACACTGAAGCTTTCTTT.

In its sample, this clone was seen a few times. V and J are TRBV28 and TRBJ2-2, with 9 bases identical to TRBD2. The CDR3 has 17 amino acids. V trimming: 5 bases; J trimming: 2 bases; junction bases outside the gene matches: 9. CDR1 and CDR2 (germline): MDHEN, SYDVKM. CDR3 in amino acids: CASSPLSGRSNTGELFF. The CDR3 bases are TGTGCCAGCAGTCCCCTTAGCGGGAGAAGCAACACCGGGGAGCTGTTTTTT. The complete variable domain, with remaining parts taken from reference TRBV28 and TRBJ2-2, reads DVKVTQSSRYLVKRTGEKVFLECVQDMDHENMFWYRQDPGLGLRLIYFSYDVKMKEKGDIPEGYSVSREKKERFSLILESASTNQTSMYLCASSPLSGRSNTGELFFGEGSRLTVL.

The V call is TRBV10-3, the J call TRBJ2-1; D is unresolved. CDR1 is ENHRY and CDR2 is SYGVKD in the germline V gene. Trimming shortened V by 0 bases and J by 7 bases, and 4 bases separated the two germline ends. The CDR3 is made up of 12 amino acids. The CDR3 spells CAISESVNEQFF. The CDR3 DNA is TGTGCCATCAGTGAGTCAGTTAATGAGCAGTTCTTC.

This clone was detected once. V and J are TRBV28 and TRBJ1-1; D possibly corresponds to TRBD1 (6 bases). Looked up from germline, CDR1 is MDHEN and CDR2 is SYDVKM. This CDR3 comprises 11 residues. The germline V and J ends were trimmed by 5 bases and 11 bases, with 12 bases remaining between them. CDR3 region: CASSEQGRAFF. In DNA, the CDR3 is TGTGCCAGCAGTGAACAGGGTCGGGCTTTCTTT.

This sequence joins TRBV28 and TRBJ1-4; TRBD1 agrees at 7 bases. Per germline, CDR1 MDHEN and CDR2 SYDVKM. V lost 10 bases and J lost 8; bases outside the gene matches: 13. This CDR3 comprises 14 residues. CDR3 bases: TGTGCCACCTCCCCGCCGGGACAGCAAGAAAAACTGTTTTTT. Its translation is CATSPPGQQEKLFF.

This chain links TRBV19 with TRBJ1-5, with a possible D match to TRBD1 (6 bases). There are 15 residues in the CDR3. Trimming took off 3 bases at V and 6 bases at J, with 15 bases between the two ends. The V gene's germline CDR1 is LNHDA and CDR2 SQIVND (reference sequence). The CDR3 DNA reads TGTGCCAGTAGTATGGGGGCCCGCGGTTCTCAGCCCCAGCATTTT. Translated: CASSMGARGSQPQHF.

V and J are TRBV12-5 and TRBJ2-1, with D perhaps matching TRBD1 or TRBD2 (7 bases each). The CDR3 runs to 17 residues. Per the germline V gene, CDR1 is LGHNT and CDR2 is FRNRAP. Trimming left V 0 bases short and J 5 bases short, with 17 bases between. The CDR3 coding sequence is TGTGCTAGTGGTTTGGTAAGGGGGCGGGGGCTCCACAATGAGCAGTTCTTC. It translates to CASGLVRGRGLHNEQFF.

The rearrangement uses TRBV9 and TRBJ2-3; 8 bases line up with TRBD2. The CDR3 contains 16 residues. Germline CDR1 is SGDLS and CDR2 is YYNGEE. V gave up 0 bases and J gave up 1 base; unmatched junction bases: 4. CDR3 bases: TGTGCCAGCAGCGTAGGAGGTAGCGGGGGCACAGATACGCAGTATTTT. Amino acids: CASSVGGSGGTDTQYF.

The rearrangement links TRBV19 to TRBJ2-6; tentatively, D is TRBD1 (6 bases). Germline loops: CDR1 LNHDA, CDR2 SQIVND (reference sequence). V lost 4 bases, J lost 0 bases, and 10 bases lay in between. CDR3 length: 16 amino acids. The CDR3 DNA is TGTGCCAGTAGTACGGGACAAGCCTCTGGGGCCAACGTCCTGACTTTC. Protein product: CASSTGQASGANVLTF.

The genes are TRBV7-8 and TRBJ2-7; TRBD2 is a possible D gene (6 bases). This CDR3 contains 14 residues. V lost 5 bases to trimming and J lost 2 bases, with 13 bases between them. Germline CDR1 reads SGHVS; CDR2 reads FQNEAQ. For the CDR3, the DNA is TGTGCCAGCAGCCAACGGGACTGGACCTACGAGCAGTACTTC. Translated, it gives CASSQRDWTYEQYF.

The V and J genes are TRBV5-4 and TRBJ2-1; no definite D call. This CDR3 is 13 amino acids long. The germline V and J ends were trimmed by 4 bases and 7 bases, with 12 bases remaining between them. Per the germline V gene, CDR1 is SGHNT and CDR2 is YYREEE (reference sequence). CDR3 nucleotides: TGTGCCAGCAGCCTCACGGGTGCGAATGAGCAGTTCTTC. Protein: CASSLTGANEQFF.

In its sample, this clone was seen once. V gene TRBV5-1 combines with J gene TRBJ2-2, with TRBD1 matching 8 bases. V lost 0 bases, J lost 2 bases, and 3 bases stayed unmatched. Germline CDR1 SGHRS, CDR2 YFSETQ. The CDR3 totals 16 residues. The CDR3 coding sequence is TGCGCCAGCAGCTTGGGGACAGGGTTAAACACCGGGGAGCTGTTTTTT. Its protein product is CASSLGTGLNTGELFF.

The chain uses TRBV7-2 and TRBJ2-2; the D is unclear. Trimming stripped 1 base from V and 7 bases from J, with 1 base between. The CDR3 length is 11 residues. Germline V gene lookup returns CDR1 SGHTA and CDR2 FQGNSA. This chain's CDR3 is CASSLVGELFF. In DNA form, the CDR3 reads TGTGCCAGCAGCTTAGTCGGGGAGCTGTTTTTT.

The rearrangement uses TRBV7-9 and TRBJ1-1; D may be TRBD1 (5 bases). Germline loops: CDR1 SEHNR, CDR2 FQNEAQ (reference sequence). V lost 4 bases and J 0 bases, leaving 9 bases between the germline ends. This CDR3 spans 14 amino acids. This CDR3 reads CASSSGGVNTEAFF. CDR3 coding DNA: TGTGCCAGCAGCTCGGGGGGAGTGAACACTGAAGCTTTCTTT.

The V and J genes are TRBV6-6 and TRBJ2-7; 10 nucleotides agree with TRBD2. The CDR3 loop spans 18 amino acids. V was pared by 6 bases and J by 2 bases, with 16 bases of the junction left unmatched. Germline V CDR1 and CDR2: MNHNY, SVGAGI (reference sequence). The CDR3 DNA reads TGTGCCAGCAGCCGAGCCCCGGGACTAGCGAATCTCCCCTACGAGCAGTACTTC. This gives the protein CASSRAPGLANLPYEQYF.

The J gene is TRBJ1-2, the V gene TRBV30; D is possibly TRBD1 (5 bases). Trimming stripped 7 bases from V and 4 bases from J, with 16 bases between. Germline V gene lookup returns CDR1 GTSNPN and CDR2 SVGIG (reference sequence). The CDR3 loop spans 13 amino acids. The CDR3 region is CASHPGEVYGYTF. CDR3 in DNA: TGTGCCTCCCATCCGGGGGAGGTCTATGGCTACACCTTC.